The TCR beta chain under discussion was sequenced for a study of blood T cell repertoires in COVID-19. Assay used: immunoSEQ multiplex PCR; TCRdb lists only in-frame clones, some missing. This sample has 150,000 to 200,000 clones; 90% occur once, and the top ten carry approximately 0.62%. The receptor's source is a man between 50 and 59 years old with acute or convalescent COVID-19. Sequencing used peripheral blood.

The CDR3 DNA follows: TGTGCCAGCGTCACGGGGGTCCCGAATGAGCAGTTCTTC. It encodes CASVTGVPNEQFF. The chain uses TRBV12-3 or TRBV12-4 and TRBJ2-1, with D maybe TRBD2 (6 bases). V lost 8 bases and J 7 bases, leaving 15 bases between the germline ends. The CDR3 length is 13 residues.